The entry below describes one TCR beta chain. This sample is part of a study of blood T cell repertoires in COVID-19. The repertoire was sequenced with immunoSEQ multiplex PCR; TCRdb's copy has only in-frame clones and lacks some. This sample has approximately 410,000 clones, with around 86% found just once. The CDR3 has 15 residues. CDR1 and CDR2 from the germline V gene are SGHDT and YYEEEE. The V segment lost 0 bases and the J segment 6 bases; nucleotides outside the gene matches: 5. The sequenced sample was peripheral blood. V usage is TRBV5-6 and J usage is TRBJ2-1; 8 bases line up with TRBD1. The TCR was taken from a woman aged 25 to 39 with active or convalescent COVID-19. The CDR3 DNA is TGTGCCAGCAGCTTGGGGGACAGGCGGGGCAATGAGCAGTTCTTC. This gives the protein CASSLGDRRGNEQFF. The variable domain in full, completed from reference TRBV5-6 and TRBJ2-1, reads DAGVTQSPTHLIKTRGQQVTLRCSPKSGHDTVSWYQQALGQGPQFIFQYYEEEERQRGNFPDRFSGHQFPNYSSELNVNALLLGDSALYLCASSLGDRRGNEQFFGPGTRLTVL.